These T cell receptor beta chains were read from a single sample in a study of OX40 agonist ivuxolimab in advanced cancers. Profiled with immunoSEQ multiplex PCR; TCRdb holds only in-frame clones, not every one. The sample has around 62,000 clones, approximately 80% seen once. This specimen consisted of CD4+ or CD8+ T cells sorted from blood, obtained in a trial of the OX40 agonist ivuxolimab. The receptor set was obtained from an adult with an advanced solid tumor such as melanoma, head and neck, liver or kidney cancer. Each CDR3 is given with its conserved first and last residue. A D gene is named only where the DNA matches it firmly. The size entry is marked missing in some rows and otherwise reads once, few, many or a size class.

clone_size: -; d_call: TRBD2; v_call: TRBV5-4; j_call: TRBJ2-3; cdr3_aa: CASSFRGGADTQYF; cdr3_nt: TGTGCCAGCAGCTTCCGCGGGGGGGCAGATACGCAGTATTTT
clone_size: -; d_call: -; v_call: TRBV7-2; j_call: TRBJ1-1; cdr3_aa: CASSLSTGPGETEAFF; cdr3_nt: TGTGCCAGCAGCCTTAGCACAGGGCCTGGAGAAACTGAAGCTTTCTTT
clone_size: -; d_call: -; v_call: TRBV9; j_call: TRBJ1-1; cdr3_aa: CASSGAGRVEAFF; cdr3_nt: TGTGCCAGCAGCGGGGCCGGGAGGGTTGAAGCTTTCTTT
clone_size: -; d_call: -; v_call: TRBV5-1; j_call: TRBJ1-2; cdr3_aa: CASSPYSNAYGYTF; cdr3_nt: TGCGCCAGCAGCCCGTACAGTAACGCCTATGGCTACACCTTC
clone_size: -; d_call: -; v_call: TRBV25-1; j_call: TRBJ2-5; cdr3_aa: CASSESPQETQYF; cdr3_nt: TGTGCCAGCAGTGAATCTCCCCAAGAGACCCAGTACTTC
clone_size: -; d_call: -; v_call: TRBV5-1; j_call: TRBJ1-1; cdr3_aa: CASSREGNARAFF; cdr3_nt: TGCGCCAGCAGCCGAGAGGGGAATGCGCGGGCTTTCTTT
clone_size: -; d_call: -; v_call: TRBV5-1; j_call: TRBJ2-5; cdr3_aa: CASSLPPGLEETQYF; cdr3_nt: TGCGCCAGCAGCTTGCCCCCCGGCCTCGAGGAGACCCAGTACTTC
clone_size: -; d_call: TRBD2; v_call: TRBV11-2; j_call: TRBJ2-3; cdr3_aa: CASSLWASGGTDTQYF; cdr3_nt: TGTGCCAGCAGCTTATGGGCCAGCGGGGGGACAGATACGCAGTATTTT
clone_size: -; d_call: -; v_call: TRBV6-6; j_call: TRBJ2-2; cdr3_aa: CASSSPGLVAGELFF; cdr3_nt: TGTGCCAGCAGTTCCCCGGGACTGGTGGCCGGGGAGCTGTTTTTT
clone_size: -; d_call: -; v_call: TRBV15; j_call: TRBJ2-7; cdr3_aa: CATSRGPSYEQYF; cdr3_nt: TGTGCCACCTCCAGGGGCCCATCCTACGAGCAGTACTTC
clone_size: -; d_call: TRBD1; v_call: TRBV5-1; j_call: TRBJ2-5; cdr3_aa: CASSLAPTGDQETQYF; cdr3_nt: TGCGCCAGCAGCTTGGCCCCCACAGGGGACCAAGAGACCCAGTACTTC
clone_size: few; d_call: TRBD1; v_call: TRBV10-3; j_call: TRBJ1-4; cdr3_aa: CAIKGTDNEKLFF; cdr3_nt: TGTGCCATCAAAGGGACAGATAATGAAAAACTGTTTTTT
clone_size: -; d_call: -; v_call: TRBV2; j_call: TRBJ1-2; cdr3_aa: CASSEARRAYGYTF; cdr3_nt: TGTGCCAGCAGTGAAGCTCGACGGGCCTATGGCTACACCTTC
clone_size: few; d_call: -; v_call: TRBV29-1; j_call: TRBJ2-7; cdr3_aa: CSVAGVGEQYF; cdr3_nt: TGCAGCGTTGCAGGGGTGGGCGAGCAGTACTTC
clone_size: once; d_call: TRBD1; v_call: TRBV5-1; j_call: TRBJ1-4; cdr3_aa: CASSSGTVATNEKLFF; cdr3_nt: TGCGCCAGCAGCTCTGGGACAGTCGCAACTAATGAAAAACTGTTTTTT
clone_size: -; d_call: -; v_call: TRBV10-3; j_call: TRBJ1-1; cdr3_aa: CASSRVGGSTEAFF; cdr3_nt: TGTGCCAGCAGTAGGGTGGGGGGGAGTACTGAAGCTTTCTTT
clone_size: -; d_call: -; v_call: TRBV5-6; j_call: TRBJ2-2; cdr3_aa: CASSLPGRPGELFF; cdr3_nt: TGTGCCAGCAGCTTGCCAGGGAGACCCGGGGAGCTGTTTTTT
clone_size: -; d_call: -; v_call: TRBV10-1; j_call: TRBJ2-7; cdr3_aa: CASRTPVVDHTYEQYF; cdr3_nt: TGCGCCAGCAGGACCCCGGTGGTCGACCATACTTACGAGCAGTACTTC
clone_size: -; d_call: -; v_call: TRBV29-1; j_call: TRBJ1-1; cdr3_aa: CGGAERNTEAFF; cdr3_nt: TGCGGAGGAGCTGAGAGGAACACTGAAGCTTTCTTT
clone_size: -; d_call: -; v_call: TRBV6-4; j_call: TRBJ2-7; cdr3_aa: CASLTGKLAYEQYF; cdr3_nt: TGTGCCAGCCTAACAGGGAAGCTCGCCTACGAGCAGTACTTC
clone_size: -; d_call: -; v_call: TRBV2; j_call: TRBJ1-2; cdr3_aa: CASRGPPPLQGSYGYTF; cdr3_nt: TGTGCCAGCAGGGGACCACCTCCCCTGCAGGGTTCCTATGGCTACACCTTC
clone_size: -; d_call: -; v_call: TRBV2; j_call: TRBJ1-5; cdr3_aa: CASSGGRRHSNQPQHF; cdr3_nt: TGTGCCAGCAGTGGGGGCAGGCGACATAGCAATCAGCCCCAGCATTTT
clone_size: -; d_call: -; v_call: TRBV20-1; j_call: TRBJ1-2; cdr3_aa: CSTYYSGGYTF; cdr3_nt: TGCAGTACTTATTACAGCGGCGGCTACACCTTC
clone_size: -; d_call: -; v_call: TRBV6-6; j_call: TRBJ2-7; cdr3_aa: CATQATYEQYF; cdr3_nt: TGTGCCACCCAGGCCACCTACGAGCAGTACTTC
clone_size: -; d_call: -; v_call: TRBV5-1; j_call: TRBJ1-2; cdr3_aa: CASRGVTIGANYGYTF; cdr3_nt: TGCGCCAGCAGAGGAGTAACTATTGGAGCTAACTATGGCTACACCTTC
clone_size: -; d_call: -; v_call: TRBV11-1; j_call: TRBJ2-4; cdr3_aa: CASSLAGQAKNIQYF; cdr3_nt: TGTGCCAGCAGCTTAGCGGGGCAGGCCAAAAACATTCAGTACTTC
clone_size: few; d_call: -; v_call: TRBV4-3; j_call: TRBJ1-2; cdr3_aa: CASSQAGQPTYGYTF; cdr3_nt: TGCGCCAGCAGCCAAGCCGGGCAACCGACCTATGGCTACACCTTC
clone_size: -; d_call: -; v_call: TRBV6-5; j_call: TRBJ2-5; cdr3_aa: CASSEGLSKETQYF; cdr3_nt: TGTGCCAGCAGTGAAGGGCTGTCGAAAGAGACCCAGTACTTC
clone_size: -; d_call: TRBD1; v_call: TRBV18; j_call: TRBJ2-2; cdr3_aa: CASSPRRDRGSTGELFF; cdr3_nt: TGTGCCAGCTCACCACGTCGGGACAGGGGTAGCACCGGGGAGCTGTTTTTT
clone_size: -; d_call: TRBD1; v_call: TRBV4-1; j_call: TRBJ1-4; cdr3_aa: CASSLGTGPNEKLFF; cdr3_nt: TGCGCCAGCAGCCTCGGGACAGGACCTAATGAAAAACTGTTTTTT
clone_size: few; d_call: -; v_call: TRBV9; j_call: TRBJ2-3; cdr3_aa: CASSAPDRTDTQYF; cdr3_nt: TGTGCCAGCAGCGCCCCGGACCGGACCGATACGCAGTATTTT
clone_size: -; d_call: TRBD2; v_call: TRBV19; j_call: TRBJ2-2; cdr3_aa: CASRAVSGGNTGELFF; cdr3_nt: TGTGCCAGTAGGGCGGTTAGCGGGGGGAACACCGGGGAGCTGTTTTTT
clone_size: -; d_call: TRBD1; v_call: TRBV10-3; j_call: TRBJ1-1; cdr3_aa: CATLTPGQETNTEAFF; cdr3_nt: TGTGCCACCCTTACGCCGGGACAGGAGACGAACACTGAAGCTTTCTTT
clone_size: once; d_call: -; v_call: TRBV6-1; j_call: TRBJ1-4; cdr3_aa: CASSATRREKLFF; cdr3_nt: TGTGCCAGCAGTGCGACCCGCCGGGAAAAACTGTTTTTT
clone_size: -; d_call: -; v_call: TRBV6-5; j_call: TRBJ1-1; cdr3_aa: CASRVTGVNTEAFF; cdr3_nt: TGTGCCAGCAGGGTGACAGGAGTGAACACTGAAGCTTTCTTT
clone_size: -; d_call: -; v_call: TRBV5-1; j_call: TRBJ1-3; cdr3_aa: CASSLGDASGNTIYF; cdr3_nt: TGCGCCAGCAGCTTGGGGGACGCCTCTGGAAACACCATATATTTT
clone_size: -; d_call: -; v_call: TRBV6-4; j_call: TRBJ1-1; cdr3_aa: CASSARGGSTEAFF; cdr3_nt: TGTGCCAGCAGTGCCAGGGGAGGTTCAACTGAAGCTTTCTTT
clone_size: -; d_call: -; v_call: TRBV19; j_call: TRBJ1-4; cdr3_aa: CATRGEGEKLFF; cdr3_nt: TGTGCCACCAGGGGCGAGGGTGAAAAACTGTTTTTT
clone_size: once; d_call: TRBD1; v_call: TRBV7-9; j_call: TRBJ2-7; cdr3_aa: CASSSYTGQLYEQYF; cdr3_nt: TGTGCCAGCAGCTCCTATACGGGACAGCTCTACGAGCAGTACTTC
clone_size: -; d_call: -; v_call: TRBV5-1; j_call: TRBJ1-1; cdr3_aa: CASSLGTYREAFF; cdr3_nt: TGCGCCAGCAGCTTGGGTACGTACAGAGAAGCTTTCTTT
clone_size: -; d_call: -; v_call: TRBV28; j_call: TRBJ1-1; cdr3_aa: CASSPGRRDEAFF; cdr3_nt: TGTGCCAGCAGCCCCGGGCGGAGGGATGAAGCTTTCTTT
clone_size: -; d_call: -; v_call: TRBV15; j_call: TRBJ2-5; cdr3_aa: CATRRGFQETQYF; cdr3_nt: TGTGCCACCAGGAGGGGTTTCCAAGAGACCCAGTACTTC
clone_size: -; d_call: -; v_call: TRBV9; j_call: TRBJ1-4; cdr3_aa: CASSVDGSTNEKLFF; cdr3_nt: TGTGCCAGCAGCGTAGATGGGTCAACTAATGAAAAACTGTTTTTT
clone_size: -; d_call: TRBD1; v_call: TRBV19; j_call: TRBJ1-6; cdr3_aa: CASSIARTGGNSPLHF; cdr3_nt: TGTGCCAGTAGTATAGCCCGGACAGGGGGCAATTCACCCCTCCACTTT
clone_size: -; d_call: TRBD1; v_call: TRBV12-5; j_call: TRBJ1-6; cdr3_aa: CASKRQGASPLHF; cdr3_nt: TGTGCTAGTAAAAGACAGGGGGCTTCACCCCTCCACTTT
clone_size: few; d_call: TRBD1; v_call: TRBV18; j_call: TRBJ1-2; cdr3_aa: CASSPGTANGYTF; cdr3_nt: TGTGCCAGCTCACCCGGGACAGCAAATGGCTACACCTTC
clone_size: few; d_call: -; v_call: TRBV11-2; j_call: TRBJ2-7; cdr3_aa: CASRQVRGRYEQYF; cdr3_nt: TGTGCCAGCAGACAAGTGAGGGGTCGGTACGAGCAGTACTTC
clone_size: -; d_call: -; v_call: TRBV11-2; j_call: TRBJ2-7; cdr3_aa: CASSPGPEQYF; cdr3_nt: TGTGCCAGCAGCCCTGGCCCCGAGCAGTACTTC